A selection of T cell receptor beta chains follows, all from one sample in a study of technical replicates of blood from a handful of donors. Profiled with immunoSEQ multiplex PCR; TCRdb holds only in-frame clones, not every one. The table includes around 74,000 clones, approximately 83% detected once. Sequencing input: PBMCs. The receptor source for this set is a human donor in good health. Some clones in this sample may be carry-over from other donors' samples. Both conserved end residues are part of each CDR3. The D gene is left open where the match is weak. Clone size is not always given. Where it is, it says once, few, many or a class for expanded clones.

V: TRBV11-3
size: -
J: TRBJ2-3
D: TRBD1
CDR3: CASSPGDSWSTDTQYF
DNA: TGTGCCAGCAGCCCTGGGGACAGTTGGAGCACAGATACGCAGTATTTT

V: TRBV6-6
size: -
J: TRBJ2-7
D: TRBD2
CDR3: CASSYSGTSSEQYF
DNA: TGTGCCAGCAGTTACTCTGGGACTAGTTCCGAGCAGTACTTC

V: TRBV6-1
size: -
J: TRBJ2-3
D: TRBD1
CDR3: CASMTGEVGADTQYF
DNA: TGTGCCAGCATGACAGGGGAGGTGGGCGCAGATACGCAGTATTTT

V: TRBV6-5
size: -
J: TRBJ2-1
D: TRBD1
CDR3: CASSERTGYNEQFF
DNA: TGTGCCAGCAGTGAAAGGACAGGTTACAATGAGCAGTTCTTC

V: TRBV2
size: -
J: TRBJ2-3
D: -
CDR3: CASHQGQQSWTQYF
DNA: TGTGCCAGTCACCAAGGACAGCAGTCGTGGACGCAGTATTTT

V: TRBV2
size: -
J: TRBJ2-1
D: -
CDR3: CASRSRESTYNEQFF
DNA: TGTGCCAGCAGATCTCGGGAGAGCACCTACAATGAGCAGTTCTTC

V: TRBV7-2
size: few
J: TRBJ1-6
D: TRBD1
CDR3: CASSPGTAGTLHF
DNA: TGTGCCAGCAGCCCTGGGACAGCTGGAACCCTCCACTTT

V: TRBV7-2
size: -
J: TRBJ2-2
D: TRBD2
CDR3: CASSPMTGGSRGELFF
DNA: TGTGCCAGCAGCCCGATGACGGGGGGGTCTAGGGGGGAGCTGTTTTTT

V: TRBV7-9
size: -
J: TRBJ1-2
D: TRBD1
CDR3: CASSRDRVAGYTF
DNA: TGTGCCAGCAGTCGGGACAGGGTGGCTGGCTACACCTTC

V: TRBV30
size: -
J: TRBJ1-4
D: TRBD1
CDR3: CASGTGSEKLFF
DNA: TGTGCGTCCGGGACAGGGAGTGAAAAACTGTTTTTT

V: TRBV18
size: -
J: TRBJ2-5
D: -
CDR3: CASSPYGGTQYF
DNA: TGTGCCAGCTCACCCTACGGGGGGACCCAGTACTTC

V: TRBV6-5
size: -
J: TRBJ1-3
D: TRBD1
CDR3: CASTSTGGGNTIYF
DNA: TGTGCCAGCACATCGACAGGGGGAGGAAACACCATATATTTT

V: TRBV27
size: -
J: TRBJ2-2
D: TRBD1
CDR3: CASSTPRQGHTGELFF
DNA: TGTGCCAGCAGTACTCCAAGACAGGGACACACCGGGGAGCTGTTTTTT

V: TRBV7-2
size: -
J: TRBJ2-7
D: -
CDR3: CASSRPRGKGYEQYF
DNA: TGTGCCAGCAGTCGCCCGCGGGGAAAAGGGTACGAGCAGTACTTC

V: TRBV11-2
size: -
J: TRBJ1-2
D: -
CDR3: CASSPQENYGYTF
DNA: TGTGCCAGCAGCCCCCAAGAGAACTATGGCTACACCTTC

V: TRBV7-9
size: few
J: TRBJ1-5
D: -
CDR3: CASSLWDSGQPQHF
DNA: TGTGCCAGCAGCTTATGGGATTCGGGGCAGCCCCAGCATTTT

V: TRBV5-5
size: -
J: TRBJ2-1
D: TRBD2
CDR3: CASSIGTSGSRDEQFF
DNA: TGTGCCAGCAGCATAGGGACTAGCGGGAGTCGGGATGAGCAGTTCTTC

V: TRBV7-9
size: -
J: TRBJ2-7
D: TRBD2
CDR3: CASSLRGVPGEQYF
DNA: TGTGCCAGCAGCTTACGGGGGGTTCCCGGCGAGCAGTACTTC

V: TRBV27
size: few
J: TRBJ1-4
D: TRBD1
CDR3: CASSLGGQARNEKLFF
DNA: TGTGCCAGCAGTTTAGGAGGACAGGCTCGGAATGAAAAACTGTTTTTT

V: TRBV18
size: -
J: TRBJ2-7
D: TRBD1
CDR3: CASSPDRGGRHEQYF
DNA: TGTGCCAGCTCACCGGACAGGGGTGGCCGCCACGAGCAGTACTTC

V: TRBV6-1
size: -
J: TRBJ2-7
D: -
CDR3: CASSEVGGIFYEQYF
DNA: TGTGCCAGCAGTGAAGTTGGAGGAATCTTCTACGAGCAGTACTTC

V: TRBV30
size: -
J: TRBJ2-7
D: TRBD2
CDR3: CAGTSWNYEQYF
DNA: TGTGCTGGGACTAGCTGGAATTACGAGCAGTACTTC

V: TRBV18
size: -
J: TRBJ2-7
D: -
CDR3: CASSPFQENYEQYF
DNA: TGTGCCAGCTCACCATTTCAGGAAAACTACGAGCAGTACTTC

V: TRBV2
size: -
J: TRBJ2-6
D: -
CDR3: CASSEREGGFSGANVLTF
DNA: TGTGCCAGCAGTGAAAGGGAGGGGGGTTTCTCTGGGGCCAACGTCCTGACTTTC

V: TRBV5-1
size: few
J: TRBJ2-7
D: -
CDR3: CASSSKTQEISYEQYF
DNA: TGCGCCAGCAGCTCAAAGACACAGGAAATCTCCTACGAGCAGTACTTC

V: TRBV9
size: -
J: TRBJ1-2
D: -
CDR3: CASSFPVSGTGNGYTF
DNA: TGTGCCAGCAGCTTCCCCGTGTCGGGGACTGGGAATGGCTACACCTTC

V: TRBV9
size: -
J: TRBJ1-1
D: -
CDR3: CASSVGGSLTEAFF
DNA: TGTGCCAGCAGCGTGGGGGGGTCCTTGACGGAAGCTTTCTTT

V: TRBV4-1
size: -
J: TRBJ2-7
D: -
CDR3: CASSPDPGDRSGEQYF
DNA: TGCGCCAGCAGCCCTGATCCCGGCGACCGTAGCGGCGAGCAGTACTTC

V: TRBV7-2
size: -
J: TRBJ2-7
D: TRBD2
CDR3: CASSLAAASGSYEQYF
DNA: TGTGCCAGCAGCTTAGCGGCGGCTAGCGGGTCCTACGAGCAGTACTTC

V: TRBV11-2
size: few
J: TRBJ2-7
D: -
CDR3: CASSLYYPGSYEQYF
DNA: TGTGCCAGCAGCTTATATTACCCCGGCTCCTACGAGCAGTACTTC

V: TRBV5-1
size: -
J: TRBJ1-2
D: -
CDR3: CASSPQGGPNYGYTF
DNA: TGCGCCAGCAGCCCGCAGGGTGGACCTAACTATGGCTACACCTTC

V: TRBV5-6
size: few
J: TRBJ2-1
D: TRBD2
CDR3: CASSYWTSGVEEQFF
DNA: TGTGCCAGCAGCTACTGGACTAGCGGGGTGGAAGAGCAGTTCTTC

V: TRBV7-9
size: -
J: TRBJ1-3
D: -
CDR3: CASSLVRGNTIYF
DNA: TGTGCCAGCAGCTTAGTCAGGGGAAACACCATATATTTT

V: TRBV5-4
size: -
J: TRBJ2-5
D: -
CDR3: CASSTGGPGQETQYF
DNA: TGTGCCAGCAGCACGGGGGGCCCCGGGCAAGAGACCCAGTACTTC

V: TRBV4-1
size: -
J: TRBJ2-2
D: -
CDR3: CASSQEGGGLRTGELFF
DNA: TGCGCCAGCAGCCAAGAGGGCGGCGGGTTGAGGACCGGGGAGCTGTTTTTT

V: TRBV7-9
size: -
J: TRBJ2-5
D: TRBD1
CDR3: CASSLGRTGGLETQYF
DNA: TGTGCCAGCAGCTTAGGACGGACAGGGGGCCTTGAGACCCAGTACTTC

V: TRBV14
size: -
J: TRBJ1-2
D: -
CDR3: CASSQQRGNYGYTF
DNA: TGTGCCAGCAGCCAACAGCGGGGCAACTATGGCTACACCTTC

V: TRBV4-2
size: -
J: TRBJ2-7
D: TRBD1
CDR3: CASSQVQGSYEQYF
DNA: TGTGCCAGCAGCCAGGTACAGGGGTCCTACGAGCAGTACTTC

V: TRBV7-2
size: -
J: TRBJ2-5
D: TRBD1
CDR3: CASSLVFGQGAGETQYF
DNA: TGTGCCAGCAGCTTAGTATTTGGTCAGGGGGCGGGGGAGACCCAGTACTTC

V: TRBV7-4
size: -
J: TRBJ1-1
D: TRBD1
CDR3: CASSSTGVYRSTEAFF
DNA: TGTGCCAGCAGCTCGACAGGGGTCTACAGAAGCACTGAAGCTTTCTTT

V: TRBV19
size: -
J: TRBJ2-6
D: TRBD1
CDR3: CASSPGTGVGANVLTF
DNA: TGTGCCAGTAGTCCCGGGACAGGGGTCGGGGCCAACGTCCTGACTTTC

V: TRBV9
size: -
J: TRBJ2-1
D: TRBD2
CDR3: CASSVTGTTNEQFF
DNA: TGTGCCAGCAGCGTCACCGGGACTACGAATGAGCAGTTCTTC

V: TRBV25-1
size: -
J: TRBJ2-2
D: TRBD2
CDR3: CASRETSGTGELFF
DNA: TGTGCCAGCAGAGAGACTAGCGGCACCGGGGAGCTGTTTTTT

V: TRBV5-1
size: -
J: TRBJ2-3
D: TRBD2
CDR3: CASSREGGAADTQYF
DNA: TGCGCCAGCAGCAGGGAGGGCGGGGCGGCAGATACGCAGTATTTT

V: TRBV9
size: once
J: TRBJ2-4
D: TRBD2
CDR3: CASSAGGLSKNIQYF
DNA: TGTGCCAGCAGCGCGGGGGGGCTAAGCAAAAACATTCAGTACTTC

V: TRBV5-1
size: once
J: TRBJ2-1
D: -
CDR3: CASSPSGDPQFF
DNA: TGCGCCAGCAGCCCGTCGGGGGACCCGCAGTTCTTC

V: TRBV15
size: -
J: TRBJ1-1
D: -
CDR3: CATREGAGTEAFF
DNA: TGTGCCACCAGAGAAGGCGCGGGCACTGAAGCTTTCTTT

V: TRBV5-1
size: -
J: TRBJ2-3
D: -
CDR3: CASSLLGVPDTQYF
DNA: TGCGCCAGCAGCTTGTTAGGAGTGCCAGATACGCAGTATTTT

V: TRBV4-2
size: -
J: TRBJ1-1
D: -
CDR3: CASSQSVPNTEAFF
DNA: TGTGCCAGCAGCCAATCAGTTCCGAACACTGAAGCTTTCTTT

V: TRBV5-6
size: -
J: TRBJ2-7
D: -
CDR3: CASSRQGDYEQYF
DNA: TGTGCCAGCAGTAGGCAGGGCGACTACGAGCAGTACTTC

V: TRBV9
size: -
J: TRBJ1-5
D: -
CDR3: CASSVDAGNQPQHF
DNA: TGTGCCAGCAGCGTAGACGCAGGGAATCAGCCCCAGCATTTT